These 21 T cell receptor beta chains originate from one sample sequenced in a study of blood T cell repertoires in COVID-19. Assay used: immunoSEQ multiplex PCR; TCRdb lists only in-frame clones, some missing. Altogether about 180,000 clones are present, around 80% being singletons, with the ten largest covering roughly 10%. The specimen sequenced was peripheral blood. Every receptor here comes from an elderly woman with COVID-19, enrolled during active disease.

The rearrangement joins TRBV7-8 to TRBJ1-1; D is undetermined. The CDR3 has 18 amino acids. Germline V gives CDR1 SGHVS, CDR2 FQNEAQ. The V end was cut by 3 bases, the J end by 0 bases, with 20 bases between. The CDR3 nucleotides read TGTGCCAGCAGCTTTTTCTTCTTTTCTAGTTCCCTGAACACTGAAGCTTTCTTT. It encodes CASSFFFFSSSLNTEAFF.

With respect to this clone: Different DNA sequences within this sample yield the same CDR3. This chain links TRBV29-1 with TRBJ2-7; 8 nucleotides match TRBD1. V trimming: 3 bases; J trimming: 2 bases; junction bases outside the gene matches: 0. Germline V gene data show CDR1 as SQVTM and CDR2 as ANQGSEA. This CDR3 has 12 residues. The CDR3 coding sequence is TGCAGCGTTGAGGGACAGGCCTACGAGCAGTACTTC. Translation gives CSVEGQAYEQYF.

The V and J genes are TRBV28 and TRBJ1-1, with D unclear. There are 14 residues in the CDR3. Trimming pared 2 bases from V and 0 bases from J, leaving 7 bases between. Germline CDR1 and CDR2: MDHEN and SYDVKM. As DNA, the CDR3 is TGTGCCAGCAGTTTACCGGGTATGAACACTGAAGCTTTCTTT. Translating it yields CASSLPGMNTEAFF. The variable domain in full, with the rest retrieved from reference TRBV28 and TRBJ1-1, is DVKVTQSSRYLVKRTGEKVFLECVQDMDHENMFWYRQDPGLGLRLIYFSYDVKMKEKGDIPEGYSVSREKKERFSLILESASTNQTSMYLCASSLPGMNTEAFFGQGTRLTVV.

This sequence joins TRBV2 and TRBJ2-7, with D uncertain. The CDR3 length is 12 residues. Germline V lookup: CDR1 SNHLY, CDR2 FYNNEI. V lost 10 bases and J lost 2, with 12 bases in between. The CDR3, as DNA: TGTGCCACCTCTCAGGCGACCTACGAGCAGTACTTC. It yields the protein CATSQATYEQYF.

V usage is TRBV5-6 and J usage is TRBJ1-4, with 11 positions matching TRBD1. The length of the CDR3 is 18 residues. V shed 4 bases and J 2 bases; nucleotides not matched to a gene: 10. Germline V gives CDR1 SGHDT, CDR2 YYEEEE. Here the CDR3 DNA reads TGTGCCAGCAGCCGCGGACAGGGGGCAAGGAAGACTAATGAAAAACTGTTTTTT. Its translation is CASSRGQGARKTNEKLFF.

The gene calls are TRBV6-5 and TRBJ1-2, with D uncertain. V was trimmed by 6 bases and J by 8 bases, leaving 13 bases between them. Germline lookup yields CDR1 MNHEY and CDR2 SVGAGI. The CDR3 consists of 12 residues. The CDR3 region has the DNA TGTGCCAGCAGACCCGCGGGGTTCGGCTACACCTTC. This codes for CASRPAGFGYTF.

This chain links TRBV6-5 with TRBJ1-2; tentative D call: TRBD1 (5 bases). This CDR3 spans 12 amino acids. The V end was cut by 6 bases, the J end by 5 bases, with 10 bases between. The germline V gene has CDR1 MNHEY and CDR2 SVGAGI. CDR3 loop: CASRSGLYGYTF. CDR3 bases: TGTGCCAGCAGATCGGGACTTTATGGCTACACCTTC.

The J gene is TRBJ2-7, the V gene TRBV2, with 9 nucleotides matching TRBD1. With 5 bases clipped from V and 4 bases from J, the junction kept 3 bases outside the gene matches. CDR1 and CDR2 (germline): SNHLY, FYNNEI. The CDR3 covers 13 residues. As DNA, the CDR3 is TGTGCCAGCAGTCGGGACAGGGAGTACGAGCAGTACTTC. Its protein is CASSRDREYEQYF.

The CDR3 nucleotides read TGTGCCAGCAGCGAGCAAGAGACTGAAGCTTTCTTT. This translates into CASSEQETEAFF. J is TRBJ1-1 and V is TRBV28, with D unclear. Germline V gene sequence: CDR1 MDHEN, CDR2 SYDVKM. This CDR3 spans 12 amino acids. V was shortened by 6 bases and J by 5 bases, with 10 bases between the two germline ends.

The J gene is TRBJ2-5, the V gene TRBV5-6, with TRBD2 matching 8 bases. Germline-derived CDR1 and CDR2 are SGHDT and YYEEEE. The CDR3 has 18 amino acids. With 4 bases clipped from V and 3 bases from J, the junction kept 17 bases outside the gene matches. CDR3: CASSESGLVNRREETQYF. In DNA form, the CDR3 reads TGTGCCAGCAGCGAATCGGGACTAGTTAATCGGCGCGAAGAGACCCAGTACTTC.

Remarks on this clone: This sample also contains other DNA sequences that code for the same CDR3. The V and J genes are TRBV12-3 or TRBV12-4 and TRBJ2-3; D is possibly TRBD2 (6 bases). This CDR3 comprises 13 residues. The ends were cut back, 2 bases at V and 3 bases at J, with 6 bases in the middle. In DNA form, the CDR3 reads TGTGCCAGCAGTTTACGGGGGACAGATACGCAGTATTTT. Residues: CASSLRGTDTQYF.

This clone was found once. The gene calls are TRBV24-1 and TRBJ1-5, with D unclear. CDR1 KGHDR and CDR2 SFDVKD come from the germline V gene. V gave up 3 bases and J gave up 2 bases, with 4 bases separating them. The CDR3 totals 13 residues. CDR3: CATSDEGNQPQHF. The CDR3, as DNA: TGTGCCACCAGTGATGAGGGCAATCAGCCCCAGCATTTT.

J is TRBJ2-7 and V is TRBV28; 11 bases map to TRBD1. V lost 6 bases to trimming and J lost 3 bases; unmatched junction nucleotides: 10. The CDR3 is made up of 16 amino acids. CDR1 MDHEN and CDR2 SYDVKM come from the germline V gene. As DNA, the CDR3 is TGTGCCAGCAGAAAACCTCTGGGACAGGGGGACTACGAGCAGTACTTC. Its translation: CASRKPLGQGDYEQYF.

The chain employs TRBV4-1 and TRBJ2-2; 8 positions agree with TRBD2. The J segment lost 0 bases and the V segment lost 3 bases, leaving 9 bases of the junction unmatched. The V gene's germline CDR1 is MGHRA and CDR2 YSYEKL. The CDR3 is made up of 18 amino acids. The CDR3 DNA reads TGCGCCAGCAGCCAGGTAGGACGCGGGGGGCCGAACACCGGGGAGCTGTTTTTT. It specifies CASSQVGRGGPNTGELFF.

J is TRBJ1-5 and V is TRBV27, with a tentative D call TRBD1 (5 bases). Germline V lookup: CDR1 MNHEY, CDR2 SMNVEV (reference sequence). This CDR3 spans 13 amino acids. The V end was cut by 6 bases, the J end by 6 bases, with 12 bases between. CDR3 sequence: CASRLFGGQPQHF. CDR3 nucleotides: TGTGCCAGCAGGCTATTCGGGGGTCAGCCCCAGCATTTT.

The chain couples TRBV6-2 or TRBV6-3 to TRBJ1-1; no definite D call. Germline V CDR1 and CDR2: MNHEY, SVGEGT. This CDR3 has 16 residues. With 2 bases removed from V and 1 base from J, the gap between germline ends came to 14 bases. This chain's CDR3 is CASSYPPRQRNTEAFF. Here the CDR3 DNA reads TGTGCCAGCAGTTACCCCCCGCGACAACGGAACACTGAAGCTTTCTTT.

The rearrangement links TRBV19 to TRBJ1-6; perhaps TRBD1 as D (5 bases). The CDR3 has 18 amino acids. Germline V gene data show CDR1 as LNHDA and CDR2 as SQIVND (reference sequence). V lost 0 bases and J lost 6, with 18 bases in between. CDR3 sequence reads: CASSIDQGRLASNSPLHF. The CDR3 nucleotides read TGTGCCAGTAGTATAGATCAGGGCAGGTTGGCTTCTAATTCACCCCTCCACTTT.

The rearrangement joins TRBV7-2 to TRBJ2-1, with D uncertain. Germline V CDR1 and CDR2: SGHTA, FQGNSA. With 3 bases removed from V and 5 bases from J, the gap between germline ends came to 17 bases. CDR3 size: 16 residues. CDR3 residues: CASSLNRLEYHNEQFF. The CDR3 DNA reads TGTGCCAGCAGCTTGAATCGTCTGGAGTACCACAATGAGCAGTTCTTC.

The V and J genes are TRBV10-2 and TRBJ1-3; 7 nucleotides line up with TRBD1. J gave up 9 bases and V 10 bases, and 15 bases lay outside the gene matches. This CDR3 has 14 amino acids. Germline values: CDR1 WSHSY, CDR2 SAAADI. The CDR3 spells CATLSGTVGSTIYF. The CDR3 coding sequence is TGCGCCACCCTTTCCGGGACAGTTGGGTCCACCATATATTTT.

The rearrangement links TRBV18 to TRBJ1-1; 8 nucleotides line up with TRBD1. Trimming at V came to 4 bases and at J to 1 base, leaving 8 bases not matched to a gene. Per germline, CDR1 KGHSH and CDR2 LQKENI. The CDR3 sequence is 16 residues long. The CDR3 loop reads CASSQLTGEGNTEAFF. The DNA of the CDR3 is TGTGCCAGCTCACAACTGACAGGGGAGGGGAACACTGAAGCTTTCTTT.

The chain is built from TRBV15 and TRBJ1-4; TRBD1 matches at 10 bases. V dropped 5 bases and J dropped 7; count of bases not matched to a gene: 7. CDR1 is LNHNV, CDR2 YYDKDF, per germline (reference sequence). The CDR3 totals 15 residues. This chain's CDR3 is CATSQRGQGSEKLFF. Here the CDR3 DNA reads TGTGCCACCAGCCAGAGGGGACAGGGGTCTGAAAAACTGTTTTTT.